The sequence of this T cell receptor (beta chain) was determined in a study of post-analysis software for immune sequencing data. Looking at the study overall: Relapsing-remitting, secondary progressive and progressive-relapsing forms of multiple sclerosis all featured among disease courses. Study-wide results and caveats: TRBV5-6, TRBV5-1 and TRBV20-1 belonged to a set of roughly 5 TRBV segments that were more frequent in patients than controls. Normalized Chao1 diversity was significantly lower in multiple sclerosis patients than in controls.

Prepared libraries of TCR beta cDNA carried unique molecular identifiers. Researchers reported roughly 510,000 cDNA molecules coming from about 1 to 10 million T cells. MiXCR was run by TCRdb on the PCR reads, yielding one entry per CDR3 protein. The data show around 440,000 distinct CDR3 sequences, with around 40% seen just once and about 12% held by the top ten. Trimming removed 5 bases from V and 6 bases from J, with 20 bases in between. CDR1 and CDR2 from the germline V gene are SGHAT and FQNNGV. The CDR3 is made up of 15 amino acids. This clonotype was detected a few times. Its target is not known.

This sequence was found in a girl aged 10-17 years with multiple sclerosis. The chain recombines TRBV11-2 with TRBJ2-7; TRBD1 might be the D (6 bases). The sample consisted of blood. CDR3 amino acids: CASSAATGTLFEQYF. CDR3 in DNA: TGTGCCAGCAGCGCAGCCACCGGGACACTTTTCGAGCAGTACTTC.